This TCR beta chain was recorded in a study of early T cells in non-severe SARS-CoV-2 infection. Study at large: Sequenced material consisted of bulk RNA (from unsorted whole blood), and chains were unpaired. Study conclusions and caveats: Lookups in VDJdb leaned toward anti-spike CD8 responses and missed private and CD4 specificities.

Attachment of unique molecular identifiers to individual cDNA molecules was performed. MiXCR was run by TCRdb on the 5' RACE reads, yielding one entry per CDR3 protein. There are about 49,000 distinct CDR3 sequences in the sample; roughly 10% occur only once, and 9.1% lies in the top ten. This clonotype was counted ten times or more. Its antigen is undetermined. CDR1 and CDR2 from the germline V gene are SEHNR and FQNEAQ (reference sequence). The CDR3 contains 16 residues. The ends lost 5 bases at V and 4 bases at J; junction bases unmatched: 6. The V and J genes are TRBV7-9 and TRBJ2-3; 13 bases agree with TRBD2. The sequencing input was whole blood. The receptor was isolated from an adult who was a healthcare worker with PCR-confirmed SARS-CoV-2 infection or an uninfected control (not recorded which). CDR3 amino acids: CASSHGLAGVSDTQYF. The DNA for the CDR3 is TGTGCCAGCAGCCACGGACTAGCGGGAGTCTCAGATACGCAGTATTTT.